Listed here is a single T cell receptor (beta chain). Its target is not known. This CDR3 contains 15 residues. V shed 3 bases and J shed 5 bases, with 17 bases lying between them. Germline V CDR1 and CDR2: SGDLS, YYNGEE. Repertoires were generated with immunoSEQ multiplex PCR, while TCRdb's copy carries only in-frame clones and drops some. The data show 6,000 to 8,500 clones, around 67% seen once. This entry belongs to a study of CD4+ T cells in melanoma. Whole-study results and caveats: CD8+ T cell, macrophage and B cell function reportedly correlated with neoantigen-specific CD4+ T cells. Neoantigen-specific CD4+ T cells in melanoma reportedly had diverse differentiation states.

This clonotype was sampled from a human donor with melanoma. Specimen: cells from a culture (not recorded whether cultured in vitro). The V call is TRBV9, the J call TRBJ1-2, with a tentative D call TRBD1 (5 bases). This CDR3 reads CASSGRRAKGYGYTF. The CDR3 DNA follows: TGTGCCAGCAGCGGGCGGAGGGCTAAGGGGTATGGCTACACCTTC.